The rows below give T cell receptor beta chains drawn from one sample of a study of vaccination and CD4 T cells after COVID-19. Their recognized antigens are unknown. TCRdb re-derived calls from the PCR reads in MiXCR, one entry per CDR3 protein. The sample contains several thousand distinct CDR3 sequences, around 49% of which appear only once. Sequencing was carried out using CD4+ T cells from blood, cultured in vitro. Receptor source: a human donor who had recovered from COVID-19. CDR3s include the opening cysteine and the closing phenylalanine or tryptophan. The order of the fields is V gene, J gene, clone size, D gene, CDR3 DNA, CDR3 protein. D genes are given only for firm matches. The size of a clone is reported for some rows only, either as once, few or many, or as a class for expanded clones.

>TRBV11-2|TRBJ2-6|-|-
TGTGCCAGCAGCTTTTCTGGGGCCAACGTCCTGACTTTC
CASSFSGANVLTF
>TRBV7-2|TRBJ2-4|-|TRBD2
TGTGCCAGCAGCTTCGCCAGCGGGGTAAAAAACATTCAGTACTTC
CASSFASGVKNIQYF
>TRBV5-4|TRBJ2-3|-|-
TGTGCCAGCAGCTCCAACACAGATACGCAGTATTTT
CASSSNTDTQYF
>TRBV29-1|TRBJ2-5|-|-
TGCAGCGTTGATGGTGGCGAAGAGACCCAGTACTTC
CSVDGGEETQYF
>TRBV6-1|TRBJ2-3|-|-
TGTGCCAGCAGTCCCTGGGGCACACCCACAGATACGCAGTATTTT
CASSPWGTPTDTQYF
>TRBV12-3/TRBV12-4|TRBJ1-2|-|TRBD1
TGTGCCAGCAGTTTCTGGGACAGCTATGGCTACACCTTC
CASSFWDSYGYTF
>TRBV2|TRBJ2-5|-|-
TGTGCCACCCAGTCTCCGGGGGAGACCCAGTACTTC
CATQSPGETQYF
>TRBV2|TRBJ1-1|-|-
TGTGCCAGTAACCCGGAGGGCGACACTGAAGCTTTCTTT
CASNPEGDTEAFF
>TRBV10-3|TRBJ1-1|few|-
TGTGCCACCAACTCGGGGACCAACACTGAAGCTTTCTTT
CATNSGTNTEAFF
>TRBV7-8|TRBJ2-7|-|-
TGTGCCAGCAGCTCGCAGGGTGTTCCCTCCTACGAGCAGTACTTC
CASSSQGVPSYEQYF
>TRBV12-3/TRBV12-4|TRBJ2-3|-|-
TGTGCCAGCGGGCTAGCAGCCTCAGATACGCAGTATTTT
CASGLAASDTQYF
>TRBV7-8|TRBJ1-6|-|TRBD1
TGTGCCAGCAGCCTGAGACAGGGTAATTCACCCCTCCACTTT
CASSLRQGNSPLHF
>TRBV6-1|TRBJ2-7|-|-
TGTGCCAGCACCACACATTCAACGGGGGGCAGCTACGAGCAGTACTTC
CASTTHSTGGSYEQYF
>TRBV11-1|TRBJ1-5|-|TRBD1
TGTGCCAGCAGCGTGACCTCAGGGGGCGGTCAGCCCCAGCATTTT
CASSVTSGGGQPQHF